These 21 T cell receptor beta chains were all obtained from the same sample, sequenced in a study of shared clonotypes between healthy human individuals. Profiling relied on immunoSEQ multiplex PCR, and the TCRdb table lists in-frame clones only, not all of them. This sample carries 2 million to 2.5 million clones, roughly 92% of them seen once, and the ten largest clones take approximately 0.41%. The material sequenced was naive CD4+ T cells from PBMCs. Documented subset: CD45RA+ positively selected. These TCRs come from a man aged 18 to 29 in good health. Some clones in this sample may be carry-over from other donors' samples.

This chain uses TRBV5-6 with TRBJ1-2; perhaps TRBD1 as D (6 bases). CDR1 and CDR2 (germline): SGHDT, YYEEEE. This CDR3 region has 14 residues. Trimming shortened V by 0 bases and J by 8 bases, and 14 bases separated the two germline ends. CDR3 in amino acids: CASSLEAGVGGYTF. The DNA of the CDR3 is TGTGCCAGCAGCTTGGAGGCAGGGGTCGGAGGCTACACCTTC.

The chain joins TRBV20-1 to TRBJ2-5; 8 nucleotides agree with TRBD2. The CDR3 loop spans 11 amino acids. CDR1 and CDR2 (germline): DFQATT, SNEGSKA (reference sequence). In nucleotides, the CDR3 is TGCAGAGCGGGAGATCCAGAGACCCAGTACTTC. Amino acids: CRAGDPETQYF.

The rearrangement joins TRBV28 to TRBJ2-7, with D tentatively TRBD2 (5 bases). Trimming stripped 7 bases from V and 3 bases from J, with 13 bases between. This CDR3 contains 13 residues. CDR1 and CDR2 from the germline V gene are MDHEN and SYDVKM. CDR3 in amino acids: CASTAGLYYEQYF. CDR3 DNA sequence: TGTGCCAGCACCGCGGGCCTTTACTACGAGCAGTACTTC.

As for this clone: This CDR3 is also generated by other DNA sequences in the sample. The chain joins TRBV2 to TRBJ2-5; the D gene could be TRBD1 or TRBD2 (5 bases each). V lost 6 bases, J lost 4 bases, and 12 bases lay in between. This CDR3 region has 13 residues. Germline CDR1 reads SNHLY; CDR2 reads FYNNEI. The CDR3 DNA is TGTGCCAGCAGCGCGACGGGGCGAGAGACCCAGTACTTC. Amino acids: CASSATGRETQYF.

This clone was counted only a few times. The CDR3: CASSLQSNTEAFF. The CDR3 nucleotides are TGTGCCAGCAGCTTGCAGTCGAACACTGAAGCTTTCTTT. The chain links TRBV7-9 to TRBJ1-1; D remains ambiguous. The germline CDR1 and CDR2 sequences are SEHNR and FQNEAQ (reference sequence). The CDR3 runs 13 residues. V was clipped by 3 bases and J by 1 base, with 6 bases between them.

This chain joins TRBV28 and TRBJ2-2; TRBD2 agrees at 11 bases. The CDR3 runs to 15 residues. Per germline, CDR1 MDHEN and CDR2 SYDVKM. V was pared by 6 bases and J by 0 bases, with 0 bases of the junction left unmatched. CDR3 region: CASRTSGTNTGELFF. As DNA, the CDR3 is TGTGCCAGCAGGACTAGCGGGACGAACACCGGGGAGCTGTTTTTT.

The chain employs TRBV30 and TRBJ1-4; 9 bases align to TRBD1. V shed 8 bases, J shed 7 bases, and the junction held 2 bases outside the gene matches. From germline, CDR1 is GTSNPN and CDR2 SVGIG (reference sequence). The CDR3 runs to 11 residues. In DNA, the CDR3 is TGTGCCCAGGGACAGGGTGAAAAACTGTTTTTT. Its protein is CAQGQGEKLFF.

Here the CDR3 DNA reads TGCGCCAGCAGCTTGGGACTAGCGGGAGGAGTAGATGAGCAGTTCTTC. Translated: CASSLGLAGGVDEQFF. This chain connects TRBV5-1 to TRBJ2-1; 13 nucleotides align to TRBD2. The CDR3 sequence is 16 residues long. J lost 8 bases, V lost 0 bases, and 5 bases had no gene match. Per the germline V gene, CDR1 is SGHRS and CDR2 is YFSETQ.

Note on this clone: Other DNA sequences within the sample encode an identical CDR3. The chain combines TRBV28 with TRBJ2-3; perhaps D is TRBD1 or TRBD2 (5 bases each). Per germline, CDR1 MDHEN and CDR2 SYDVKM. V lost 8 bases to trimming and J lost 4 bases, with 10 bases between them. The CDR3 consists of 12 residues. The CDR3 here is CASRTGPDTQYF. Written as DNA, the CDR3 is TGTGCCAGCCGGACGGGGCCAGATACGCAGTATTTT.

The V call is TRBV5-4, the J call TRBJ2-5; possibly TRBD1 or TRBD2 for D (5 bases each). V dropped 2 bases and J dropped 3 bases, with 14 bases sitting between them. This CDR3 is built from 15 residues. Per the germline V gene, CDR1 is SGHNT and CDR2 is YYREEE (reference sequence). CDR3: CASSLFGDEKETQYF. The CDR3 nucleotides read TGTGCCAGCAGCTTATTTGGGGACGAAAAAGAGACCCAGTACTTC.

This clone was counted a few times. The rearrangement links TRBV11-3 to TRBJ1-1; 9 bases line up with TRBD1. The V segment lost 1 base and the J segment 0 bases; nucleotides outside the gene matches: 3. The germline CDR1 and CDR2 sequences are SGHNT and YENEEA. This CDR3 contains 16 residues. The CDR3 protein is CASSLGTGAMNTEAFF. The DNA for the CDR3 is TGTGCCAGCAGCTTAGGGACAGGGGCGATGAACACTGAAGCTTTCTTT. Drawing the rest from reference TRBV11-3 and TRBJ1-1, the complete variable domain is EAGVVQSPRYKIIEKKQPVAFWCNPISGHNTLYWYLQNLGQGPELLIRYENEEAVDDSQLPKDRFSAERLKGVDSTLKIQPAELGDSAVYLCASSLGTGAMNTEAFFGQGTRLTVV.

This chain links TRBV21-1 with TRBJ2-7; the table calls TRBD1, which could not be checked here. TRBV21-1 is flagged as a pseudogene. The CDR3 totals 20 residues. DNA for the CDR3: TGTGCCAGCAGCGGACCTACGAGGACAGGGACCGAAATTGGGACCTACGAGCAGTACTTC. This sequence encodes CASSGPTRTGTEIGTYEQYF.

This chain links TRBV9 with TRBJ1-2, with 9 bases lining up with TRBD1. The CDR3 contains 15 residues. V trimming: 0 bases; J trimming: 4 bases; junction bases outside the gene matches: 4. The germline V gene has CDR1 SGDLS and CDR2 YYNGEE. The CDR3 loop is CASSVATGGGYGYTF. CDR3 nucleotide sequence: TGTGCCAGCAGCGTAGCAACAGGGGGCGGCTATGGCTACACCTTC.

V gene TRBV5-1 combines with J gene TRBJ2-5; perhaps TRBD1 as D (6 bases). This CDR3 is built from 14 residues. Trimming removed 2 bases from V and 3 bases from J, with 11 bases in between. In germline, CDR1 is SGHRS, CDR2 YFSETQ. CDR3 sequence: CASSFRQEKETQYF. The CDR3, as DNA: TGCGCCAGCAGCTTCCGACAGGAAAAAGAGACCCAGTACTTC.

The chain combines TRBV5-1 with TRBJ2-1, with no clear D. Germline V gene sequence: CDR1 SGHRS, CDR2 YFSETQ. The ends were cut back, 0 bases at V and 3 bases at J, with 7 bases in the middle. This CDR3 region has 14 residues. The CDR3 nucleotides read TGCGCCAGCAGCTTGGGAGCGCGCTACAATGAGCAGTTCTTC. Protein sequence: CASSLGARYNEQFF.

This sequence joins TRBV11-2 and TRBJ2-6; D may correspond to TRBD1 or TRBD2 (5 bases each). The V and J ends lost 2 bases and 1 base respectively, with 6 bases between them. The CDR3 is 15 residues long. In germline, CDR1 is SGHAT, CDR2 FQNNGV. CDR3 bases: TGTGCCAGCAGCTTATGGGGGTCTGGGGCCAACGTCCTGACTTTC. Translating it yields CASSLWGSGANVLTF.

J is TRBJ2-1 and V is TRBV6-5; 10 bases fit TRBD2. Germline lookup yields CDR1 MNHEY and CDR2 SVGAGI. V lost 7 bases to trimming and J lost 6 bases; unmatched junction nucleotides: 6. The CDR3 extends over 14 amino acids. The CDR3: CASNPSGSINEQFF. For the CDR3, the DNA is TGTGCCAGCAACCCTAGCGGGAGTATCAATGAGCAGTTCTTC.

The gene calls are TRBV7-8 and TRBJ1-5, with D possibly being TRBD1 (5 bases). The CDR3 covers 13 residues. With 2 bases removed from V and 11 bases from J, the gap between germline ends came to 13 bases. Germline CDR1 is SGHVS and CDR2 is FQNEAQ. The CDR3 DNA reads TGTGCCAGCAGCTTACAGCGCGCGGGGGCCCAGCATTTT. This codes for CASSLQRAGAQHF.

The gene calls are TRBV18 and TRBJ2-7, with D possibly being TRBD2 (5 bases). There are 14 residues in the CDR3. The V gene's germline CDR1 is KGHSH and CDR2 LQKENI. With 3 bases removed from V and 4 bases from J, the gap between germline ends came to 13 bases. DNA of the CDR3: TGTGCCAGCTCACCCTCCCGGGGAGTGTACGAGCAGTACTTC. Translated, it gives CASSPSRGVYEQYF.

V and J are TRBV10-1 and TRBJ1-1, with 8 bases matching TRBD1. The CDR3 consists of 16 residues. J gave up 5 bases and V 5 bases, and 13 bases lay outside the gene matches. Germline V CDR1 and CDR2: WNHNN, SYGVQD (reference sequence). The CDR3 coding sequence is TGCGCCAGCAGTTCTAGACCTCACAGGGGGGAAACTGAAGCTTTCTTT. It is translated as CASSSRPHRGETEAFF.

The J gene is TRBJ1-5, the V gene TRBV16; TRBD1 aligns across 7 bases. Germline V gene sequence: CDR1 KGHSY, CDR2 FQNENV. CDR3 size: 15 residues. V trimming: 3 bases; J trimming: 4 bases; junction bases outside the gene matches: 6. The CDR3 DNA follows: TGTGCCAGCAGCCAGGAGGGGGCGGGGAATCAGCCCCAGCATTTT. This codes for CASSQEGAGNQPQHF.